The 18 T cell receptor beta chains presented below share a single source sample, sequenced in a study of blood T cell repertoires in COVID-19. Using immunoSEQ multiplex PCR, the repertoire was profiled, and TCRdb retains in-frame clones only, with some absent. The sample gives 100,000 to 150,000 clones, about 82% of which show up once; about 5.4% is in the top ten. The sample taken for sequencing was peripheral blood. These receptors were taken from a human donor in a cohort sampled during active COVID-19.

The V gene is TRBV5-6, the J gene TRBJ2-5; TRBD2 aligns across 10 bases. Trimming took 5 bases from V and 1 from J; bases not matched to a gene: 5. Per the germline V gene, CDR1 is SGHDT and CDR2 is YYEEEE. CDR3 size: 15 residues. The CDR3 reads CASSWGLATQETQYF. CDR3 nucleotides: TGTGCCAGCAGTTGGGGACTAGCGACCCAAGAGACCCAGTACTTC.

The CDR3 nucleotides are TGCAGTGCTAGTACGGCAGGGACCTACGAGCAGTACTTC. Its protein product is CSASTAGTYEQYF. The V gene is TRBV20-1, the J gene TRBJ2-7; D perhaps matches TRBD1 (5 bases). V lost 3 bases and J lost 2, with 11 bases in between. This CDR3 has 13 amino acids. Germline CDR1 and CDR2: DFQATT and SNEGSKA (reference sequence).

V usage is TRBV7-9 and J usage is TRBJ2-7; TRBD2 matches 9 bases. Germline V gene lookup returns CDR1 SEHNR and CDR2 FQNEAQ (reference sequence). The CDR3 spans 14 residues. Unmatched junction bases numbered 6, after V lost 3 bases and J lost 6 bases. The CDR3 region is CASSFPGTSSEQYF. The CDR3 DNA reads as TGTGCCAGCAGCTTCCCCGGGACTAGCTCCGAGCAGTACTTC.

The chain combines TRBV19 with TRBJ2-7, with unresolved D. Trimming stripped 2 bases from V and 1 base from J, with 6 bases between. The CDR3 is 13 residues long. Germline V gene sequence: CDR1 LNHDA, CDR2 SQIVND (reference sequence). The CDR3 DNA reads as TGTGCCAGTAGTATAACACCTTCCTACGAGCAGTACTTC. Protein: CASSITPSYEQYF.

The chain couples TRBV15 to TRBJ2-3; 8 bases agree with TRBD2. The trim removed 5 bases at V and 5 bases at J, leaving 12 bases unmatched. CDR1 is LNHNV and CDR2 is YYDKDF in the germline V gene (reference sequence). The CDR3 totals 16 residues. CDR3 DNA sequence: TGTGCCACCAGCTTCCCCCCTAGCGGGCTGGGAGATACGCAGTATTTT. As protein: CATSFPPSGLGDTQYF.

CDR3 sequence reads: CASSSDRVDDYTF. CDR3 sequence (DNA): TGTGCCAGCAGTTCGGACAGGGTCGACGACTACACCTTC. This chain links TRBV7-2 with TRBJ1-2; 8 bases match TRBD1. The germline CDR1 and CDR2 sequences are SGHTA and FQGNSA. V shed 6 bases, J shed 10 bases, and the junction held 10 bases outside the gene matches. The CDR3 length is 13 residues.

This clone was seen a single time. This chain joins TRBV6-5 and TRBJ1-2; 8 nucleotides line up with TRBD1. After removal of 6 bases from V and 3 bases from J, the junction contained 6 bases not matched to a gene. Germline values: CDR1 MNHEY, CDR2 SVGAGI. The CDR3 extends over 14 amino acids. The CDR3 spells CASSRRDRHYGYTF. The CDR3 bases are TGTGCCAGCAGCCGCCGGGACAGGCACTATGGCTACACCTTC.

The rearrangement joins TRBV6-6 to TRBJ1-5; tentative D call: TRBD1 (6 bases). Trimming shortened V by 5 bases and J by 1 base, and 6 bases separated the two germline ends. The CDR3 is made up of 13 amino acids. CDR1 MNHNY and CDR2 SVGAGI come from the germline V gene (reference sequence). This CDR3 reads CASSDRSNQPQHF. The CDR3 coding sequence is TGTGCCAGCAGTGACAGGAGCAATCAGCCCCAGCATTTT.

The V call is TRBV18, the J call TRBJ2-7; D is unresolved. The CDR3 contains 12 residues. Germline CDR1 KGHSH, CDR2 LQKENI. V was shortened by 3 bases and J by 1 base, with 4 bases between the two germline ends. CDR3 nucleotides: TGTGCCAGCTCACCCGGGTCCTACGAGCAGTACTTC. Its protein is CASSPGSYEQYF.

V and J are TRBV19 and TRBJ1-3; 10 bases agree with TRBD1. The CDR3 is 14 amino acids. The germline CDR1 and CDR2 sequences are LNHDA and SQIVND (reference sequence). The junction had 6 bases not matched to a gene; V was cut back by 10 bases and J by 3 bases. CDR3 sequence: CATTDRGDGNTIYF. Here the CDR3 DNA reads TGTGCCACTACGGACAGGGGGGATGGAAACACCATATATTTT. Supplemented by reference TRBV19 and TRBJ1-3, the full variable domain reads DGGITQSPKYLFRKEGQNVTLSCEQNLNHDAMYWYRQDPGQGLRLIYYSQIVNDFQKGDIAEGYSVSREKKESFPLTVTSAQKNPTAFYLCATTDRGDGNTIYFGEGSWLTVV.

CDR3 bases: TGCGCCAGCAGCCCCCGTGCTGGGGCTAGCGGGAGCTCCTACAATGAGCAGTTCTTC. Its translation: CASSPRAGASGSSYNEQFF. The V and J genes are TRBV5-1 and TRBJ2-1; 10 bases line up with TRBD2. This CDR3 spans 19 amino acids. The germline gives CDR1 SGHRS, CDR2 YFSETQ. The junction had 13 bases not matched to a gene; V was cut back by 4 bases and J by 0 bases.

The rearrangement links TRBV6-2 or TRBV6-3 to TRBJ2-7; D might be TRBD1 (6 bases). Germline-derived CDR1 and CDR2 are MNHEY and SVGEGT. The V end was cut by 6 bases, the J end by 5 bases, with 11 bases between. The CDR3 length is 12 residues. The CDR3 spells CASSQGWHEQYF. DNA for the CDR3: TGTGCCAGCAGCCAGGGGTGGCACGAGCAGTACTTC.

The chain is built from TRBV30 and TRBJ2-7; 11 bases map to TRBD1. Germline CDR1 GTSNPN, CDR2 SVGIG (reference sequence). The CDR3 covers 16 residues. Germline trimming cut 5 bases from V and 4 bases from J; bases unmatched to any gene: 13. Here the CDR3 DNA reads TGTGCCTGGGGAGGGACAGGGGGTAGACCAGCTTACGAGCAGTACTTC. Translated: CAWGGTGGRPAYEQYF.

J is TRBJ2-7 and V is TRBV19, with 10 bases matching TRBD2. Trimming took 6 bases from V and 4 from J; bases not matched to a gene: 12. This CDR3 has 16 amino acids. Germline V gene lookup returns CDR1 LNHDA and CDR2 SQIVND (reference sequence). Here the CDR3 DNA reads TGTGCCAGTAGATACCCTTCTAGCGGGAGAGAGTACGAGCAGTACTTC. It encodes CASRYPSSGREYEQYF.

This chain uses TRBV7-9 with TRBJ1-4, with 10 bases fitting TRBD1. Germline V gene sequence: CDR1 SEHNR, CDR2 FQNEAQ (reference sequence). This CDR3 has 12 amino acids. Losses at the gene ends were 5 bases for V and 12 bases for J; bases not matched to a gene: 3. The CDR3 DNA reads TGTGCCAGCAGCACAGACAGGGGGCAACTGTTTTTT. Translation: CASSTDRGQLFF.

The chain has TRBV3-1 (or the pseudogene TRBV3-2) and TRBJ1-5; perhaps TRBD1 as D (6 bases). V gave up 1 base and J gave up 6 bases, with 13 bases separating them. The CDR3 extends over 15 amino acids. Germline assignment: CDR1 LGHDT and CDR2 YNNKEL (reference sequence). CDR3 in amino acids: CASSQGVLGGQPQHF. As DNA, the CDR3 is TGTGCCAGCAGCCAAGGGGTCTTAGGGGGTCAGCCCCAGCATTTT.

The chain recombines TRBV7-8 with TRBJ2-1; TRBD2 aligns across 9 bases. The CDR3 is 15 residues long. Germline trimming cut 1 base from V and 5 bases from J; bases unmatched to any gene: 3. The germline gives CDR1 SGHVS, CDR2 FQNEAQ. The CDR3 DNA is TGTGCCAGCAGCTTAGAGCTAGCGGGGAACAATGAGCAGTTCTTC. This sequence encodes CASSLELAGNNEQFF.

The chain uses TRBV6-5 and TRBJ1-2, with 7 bases fitting TRBD1. Per germline, CDR1 MNHEY and CDR2 SVGAGI. There are 13 residues in the CDR3. V gave up 6 bases and J gave up 4 bases; unmatched junction bases: 5. In DNA, the CDR3 is TGTGCCAGCAGACCAGGGACAGCCTATGGCTACACCTTC. It specifies CASRPGTAYGYTF.